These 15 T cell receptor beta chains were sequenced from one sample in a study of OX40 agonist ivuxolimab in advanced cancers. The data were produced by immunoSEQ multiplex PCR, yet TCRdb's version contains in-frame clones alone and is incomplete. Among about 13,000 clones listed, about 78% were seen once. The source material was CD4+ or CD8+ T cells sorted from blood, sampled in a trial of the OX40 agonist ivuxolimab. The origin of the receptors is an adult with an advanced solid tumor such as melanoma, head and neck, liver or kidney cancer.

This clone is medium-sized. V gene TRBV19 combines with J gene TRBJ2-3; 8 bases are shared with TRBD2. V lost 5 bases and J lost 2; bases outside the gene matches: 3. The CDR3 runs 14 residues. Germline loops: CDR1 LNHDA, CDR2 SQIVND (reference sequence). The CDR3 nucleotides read TGTGCCAGTAGTCCGGGACTAGTCACAGATACGCAGTATTTT. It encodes CASSPGLVTDTQYF.

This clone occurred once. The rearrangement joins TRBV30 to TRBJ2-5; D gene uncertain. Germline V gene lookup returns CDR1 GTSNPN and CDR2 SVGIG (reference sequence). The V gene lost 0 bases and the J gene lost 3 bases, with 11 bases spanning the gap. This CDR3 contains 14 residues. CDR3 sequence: CAWSVFAVEETQYF. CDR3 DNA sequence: TGTGCCTGGAGTGTATTCGCGGTTGAAGAGACCCAGTACTTC.

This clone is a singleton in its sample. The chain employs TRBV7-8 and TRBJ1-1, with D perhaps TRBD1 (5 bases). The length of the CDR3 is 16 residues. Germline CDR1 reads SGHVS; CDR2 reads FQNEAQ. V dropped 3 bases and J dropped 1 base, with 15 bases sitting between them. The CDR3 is CASSFPMGEGNTEAFF. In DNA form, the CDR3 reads TGTGCCAGCAGCTTTCCTATGGGGGAGGGGAACACTGAAGCTTTCTTT.

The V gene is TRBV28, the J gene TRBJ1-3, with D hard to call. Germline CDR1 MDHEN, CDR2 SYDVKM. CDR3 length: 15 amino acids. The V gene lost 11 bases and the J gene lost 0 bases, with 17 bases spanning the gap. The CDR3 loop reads CASSGIAFSGNTIYF. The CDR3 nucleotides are TGTGCCTCGTCCGGGATTGCATTCTCTGGAAACACCATATATTTT. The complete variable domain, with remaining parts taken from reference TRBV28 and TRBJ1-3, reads DVKVTQSSRYLVKRTGEKVFLECVQDMDHENMFWYRQDPGLGLRLIYFSYDVKMKEKGDIPEGYSVSREKKERFSLILESASTNQTSMYLCASSGIAFSGNTIYFGEGSWLTVV.

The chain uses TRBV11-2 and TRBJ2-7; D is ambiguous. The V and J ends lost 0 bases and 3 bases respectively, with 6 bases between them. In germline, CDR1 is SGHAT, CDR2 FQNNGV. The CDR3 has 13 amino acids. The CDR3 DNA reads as TGTGCCAGCAGCTTAGAGGTGGGCTACGAGCAGTACTTC. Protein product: CASSLEVGYEQYF.

The CDR3, as DNA: TGTGCCAGCACCATAGGGGGGGAAGAGACCCAGTACTTC. This translates into CASTIGGEETQYF. J is TRBJ2-5 and V is TRBV7-9; D is perhaps TRBD2 (7 bases). Germline V gene lookup returns CDR1 SEHNR and CDR2 FQNEAQ (reference sequence). Deletions cut 7 bases from V and 3 bases from J, with 12 bases between. The CDR3 loop spans 13 amino acids.

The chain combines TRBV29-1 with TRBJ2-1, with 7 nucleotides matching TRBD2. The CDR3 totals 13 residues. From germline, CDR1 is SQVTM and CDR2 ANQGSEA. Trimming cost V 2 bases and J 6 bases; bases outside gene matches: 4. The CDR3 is CSVEFGTINEQFF. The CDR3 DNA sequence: TGCAGCGTTGAATTTGGGACTATCAATGAGCAGTTCTTC.

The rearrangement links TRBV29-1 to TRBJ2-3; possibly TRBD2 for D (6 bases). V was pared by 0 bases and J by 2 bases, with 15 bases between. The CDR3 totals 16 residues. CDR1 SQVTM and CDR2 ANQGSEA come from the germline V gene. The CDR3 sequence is CSVEEGRGSVTDTQYF. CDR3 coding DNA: TGCAGCGTTGAAGAGGGGCGGGGCTCGGTCACAGATACGCAGTATTTT.

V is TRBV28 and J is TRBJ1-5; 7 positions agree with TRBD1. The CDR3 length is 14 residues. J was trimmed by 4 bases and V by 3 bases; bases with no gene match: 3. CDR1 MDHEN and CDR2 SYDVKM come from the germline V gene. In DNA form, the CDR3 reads TGTGCCAGCAGTTTTAACAGGGGAAATCAGCCCCAGCATTTT. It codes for CASSFNRGNQPQHF.

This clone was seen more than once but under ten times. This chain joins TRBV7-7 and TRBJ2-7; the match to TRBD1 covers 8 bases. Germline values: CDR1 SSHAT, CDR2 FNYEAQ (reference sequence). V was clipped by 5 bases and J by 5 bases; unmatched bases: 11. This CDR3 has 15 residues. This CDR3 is CASSPGQGGLDEQYF. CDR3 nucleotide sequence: TGTGCCAGCAGCCCAGGACAGGGAGGTCTCGACGAGCAGTACTTC.

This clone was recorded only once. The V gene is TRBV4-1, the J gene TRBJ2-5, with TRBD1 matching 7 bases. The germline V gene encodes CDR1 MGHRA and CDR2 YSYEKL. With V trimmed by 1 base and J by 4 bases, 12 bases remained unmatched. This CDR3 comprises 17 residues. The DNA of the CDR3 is TGCGCCAGCAGCCAAGTCATGGAGACAGGGTTCGGAGAGACCCAGTACTTC. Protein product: CASSQVMETGFGETQYF.

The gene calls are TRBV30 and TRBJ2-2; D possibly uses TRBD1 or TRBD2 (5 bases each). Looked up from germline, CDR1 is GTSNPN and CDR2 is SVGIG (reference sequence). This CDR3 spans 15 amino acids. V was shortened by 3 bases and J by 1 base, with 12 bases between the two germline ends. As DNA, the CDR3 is TGTGCCTGGAGATCAGGGAGCAAGAACACCGGGGAGCTGTTTTTT. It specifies CAWRSGSKNTGELFF.

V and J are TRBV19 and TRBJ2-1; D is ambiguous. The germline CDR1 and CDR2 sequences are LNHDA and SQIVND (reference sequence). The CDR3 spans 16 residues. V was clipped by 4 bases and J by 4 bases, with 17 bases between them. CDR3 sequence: CASSNPRRSSYNEQFF. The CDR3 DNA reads TGTGCCAGTAGTAACCCCAGGCGTAGCTCTTACAATGAGCAGTTCTTC.

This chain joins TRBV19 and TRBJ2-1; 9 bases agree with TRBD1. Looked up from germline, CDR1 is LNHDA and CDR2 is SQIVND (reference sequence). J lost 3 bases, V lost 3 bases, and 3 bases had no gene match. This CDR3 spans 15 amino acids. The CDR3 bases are TGTGCCAGTAGTATGACAGGGGGTATCTACAATGAGCAGTTCTTC. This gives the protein CASSMTGGIYNEQFF.

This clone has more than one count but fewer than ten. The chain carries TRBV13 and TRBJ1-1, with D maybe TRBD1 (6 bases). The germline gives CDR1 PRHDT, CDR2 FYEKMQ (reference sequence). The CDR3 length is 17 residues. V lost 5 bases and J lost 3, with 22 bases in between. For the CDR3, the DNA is TGTGCCAGCAGCCGACAGGAAATTTCGTCGGGGCACACTGAAGCTTTCTTT. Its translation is CASSRQEISSGHTEAFF.